Each of the 8 T cell receptor beta chains below was sequenced from the same sample in a study of blood T cell repertoires in COVID-19. Only in-frame clones appear in the TCRdb table, and some are missing; sequencing was by immunoSEQ multiplex PCR. The sample includes about 140,000 clones, just over 85% seen only once; the top ten take less than 4.5%. Sequencing used PBMCs or T cells enriched from blood (not recorded which). The receptors here all came from a man in his fifties who had recovered from COVID-19.

Only one count was recorded for this clone. The rearrangement uses TRBV27 and TRBJ2-2, with TRBD1 matching over 9 bases. CDR3 length: 15 amino acids. V was clipped by 5 bases and J by 0 bases; unmatched bases: 1. Germline CDR1 is MNHEY and CDR2 is SMNVEV (reference sequence). The chain's CDR3 is CASSRQGANTGELFF. The CDR3, as DNA: TGTGCCAGCAGTAGACAGGGGGCGAACACCGGGGAGCTGTTTTTT.

V usage is TRBV19 and J usage is TRBJ1-5; D is undetermined. Germline-derived CDR1 and CDR2 are LNHDA and SQIVND (reference sequence). The CDR3 runs 14 residues. The germline V and J ends were trimmed by 3 bases and 2 bases, with 8 bases remaining between them. The DNA for the CDR3 is TGTGCCAGTAGTATTGGGCTGGGCAATCAGCCCCAGCATTTT. This encodes CASSIGLGNQPQHF.

This clone showed up just once. The V and J genes are TRBV7-2 and TRBJ2-7, with TRBD2 matching 8 bases. The V gene end was trimmed by 6 bases and the J gene end by 3 bases; junction bases not matched to a gene: 4. Germline CDR1 is SGHTA and CDR2 is FQGNSA. This CDR3 contains 13 residues. The CDR3 is CASSPGLGYEQYF. The DNA for the CDR3 is TGTGCCAGCAGTCCGGGACTAGGCTACGAGCAGTACTTC. Variable domain in full (rest from reference TRBV7-2 and TRBJ2-7): GAGVSQSPSNKVTEKGKDVELRCDPISGHTALYWYRQSLGQGLEFLIYFQGNSAPDKSGLPSDRFSAERTGGSVSTLTIQRTQQEDSAVYLCASSPGLGYEQYFGPGTRLTVT.

Concerning this clone: A junction end diverges from the germline sequence, so it may reflect a read error. The chain carries TRBV4-3 and TRBJ1-2; D is unclear. This CDR3 contains 14 residues. From germline, CDR1 is LGHNA and CDR2 YSLEER. CDR3 sequence reads: CTSSQAGGFYGYTF. The CDR3 coding sequence is TGCACCAGCAGCCAAGCTGGCGGCTTCTATGGCTACACCTTC.

The chain recombines TRBV28 with TRBJ1-6; 9 nucleotides agree with TRBD1. V shed 6 bases, J shed 5 bases, and the junction held 2 bases outside the gene matches. This CDR3 comprises 14 residues. Looked up from germline, CDR1 is MDHEN and CDR2 is SYDVKM. The CDR3 DNA reads TGTGCCAGCAGCTGGACAGGGGATAATTCACCCCTCCACTTT. Its translation: CASSWTGDNSPLHF.

This clone has just one count. In DNA form, the CDR3 reads TGTGCCAGCTCACCGCGGACAGGAGGTTCACCCCTCCACTTT. This gives the protein CASSPRTGGSPLHF. This sequence joins TRBV18 and TRBJ1-6; the match to TRBD1 covers 7 bases. Germline lookup yields CDR1 KGHSH and CDR2 LQKENI. The CDR3 sequence is 14 residues long. Unmatched junction bases numbered 5, after V lost 3 bases and J lost 9 bases.

This chain connects TRBV19 to TRBJ2-1; the D is unclear. Germline CDR1 and CDR2: LNHDA and SQIVND (reference sequence). This CDR3 is 15 amino acids long. The V and J ends lost 1 base and 5 bases respectively, with 12 bases between them. The CDR3 region has the DNA TGTGCCAGTAGTATAGTCTACCTACGAGACAATGAGCAGTTCTTC. Protein sequence: CASSIVYLRDNEQFF.

The chain links TRBV2 to TRBJ2-5; D possibly corresponds to TRBD1 (5 bases). Germline values: CDR1 SNHLY, CDR2 FYNNEI. Trimming stripped 3 bases from V and 0 bases from J, with 5 bases between. CDR3 length equals 13 residues. The CDR3 region is CASSDRDQETQYF. The CDR3 nucleotides are TGTGCCAGCAGTGACAGGGACCAAGAGACCCAGTACTTC.